The clone carrying this TCR beta chain has just one count. The V end was cut by 2 bases, the J end by 0 bases, with 5 bases between. The CDR3 loop spans 13 amino acids. Germline V CDR1 and CDR2: GTSNPN, SVGIG (reference sequence). This table comes from immunoSEQ multiplex PCR, and its TCRdb copy is limited to in-frame clones, with some not included. The sample includes around 1.1 million clones, around 77% of them seen just once. The sample belongs to a study of shared clonotypes between healthy human individuals. V gene TRBV30 combines with J gene TRBJ1-5, with D hard to call. The clonotype originates from a young man in good health. Some clones in this sample may be carry-over from other donors' samples. Source material: memory CD4+ T cells from PBMCs. Indicated subset: CD45RA-negative fraction. The CDR3 DNA is TGTGCCTGGAGTCCTTATAGCAATCAGCCCCAGCATTTT. It specifies CAWSPYSNQPQHF.